What follows are 28 T cell receptor beta chains derived from one specimen sequenced in a study of glioma-infiltrating T cells after dendritic cell vaccination. Repertoires were generated with immunoSEQ multiplex PCR, while TCRdb's copy carries only in-frame clones and drops some. Of more than 95,000 clones listed, 65% to 85% were seen once; the top ten hold 5.4%. Time point given: after dendritic cell vaccination, including at tumor progression/relapse. This material consisted of blood, taken after dendritic cell vaccination. These TCRs come from a human donor with glioblastoma.

CDR3 bases: TGTGCCAGCAGCCTTACTCCGGGACTGGCCCTTTCTAACTATGGCTACACCTTC. Its protein is CASSLTPGLALSNYGYTF. The rearrangement joins TRBV9 to TRBJ1-2, with a possible D match to TRBD1 (5 bases). Trimming removed 4 bases at V and 0 bases at J, with 22 bases between. The germline CDR1 and CDR2 sequences are SGDLS and YYNGEE. This CDR3 spans 18 amino acids. Full variable domain (outside the CDR3, taken from reference TRBV9 and TRBJ1-2): DSGVTQTPKHLITATGQRVTLRCSPRSGDLSVYWYQQSLDQGLQFLIQYYNGEERAKGNILERFSAQQFPDLHSELNLSSLELGDSALYFCASSLTPGLALSNYGYTFGSGTRLTVV.

The chain couples TRBV5-1 to TRBJ2-7; D is perhaps TRBD2 (6 bases). The CDR3 extends over 16 amino acids. Germline loops: CDR1 SGHRS, CDR2 YFSETQ. Trimming took 1 base from V and 0 from J, leaving 14 bases between them. CDR3 DNA sequence: TGCGCCAGCAGCTTGACTGGGACGGGAGCCTCCTACGAGCAGTACTTC. It yields the protein CASSLTGTGASYEQYF.

The chain uses TRBV2 and TRBJ2-3; unclear D gene. The ends were cut back, 1 base at V and 5 bases at J, with 7 bases in the middle. The CDR3 sequence is 13 residues long. Germline CDR1 and CDR2: SNHLY and FYNNEI. CDR3 protein: CASSEGYGDTQYF. The CDR3 region has the DNA TGTGCCAGCAGTGAAGGATACGGAGATACGCAGTATTTT.

This chain uses TRBV5-6 with TRBJ1-1; 7 bases align to TRBD1. CDR1 is SGHDT, CDR2 YYEEEE, per germline. CDR3 size: 13 residues. V dropped 7 bases and J dropped 3; count of bases not matched to a gene: 6. In DNA form, the CDR3 reads TGTGCCAGCTACCACAGGGGAGACACTGAAGCTTTCTTT. This encodes CASYHRGDTEAFF. The full variable domain, rest sourced from reference TRBV5-6 and TRBJ1-1, is DAGVTQSPTHLIKTRGQQVTLRCSPKSGHDTVSWYQQALGQGPQFIFQYYEEEERQRGNFPDRFSGHQFPNYSSELNVNALLLGDSALYLCASYHRGDTEAFFGQGTRLTVV.

The chain has TRBV12-2 and TRBJ1-2; the table names TRBD1, a call not compared with the DNA. TRBV12-2 corresponds to a pseudogene. CDR3 length: 14 residues. In nucleotides, the CDR3 is TGTGCAAGTCGCACCGGACAGGCGATCTATGGCTACACCTTC. It encodes CASRTGQAIYGYTF.

V usage is TRBV10-1 and J usage is TRBJ2-1; the match to TRBD1 covers 9 bases. The CDR3 spans 16 residues. The germline CDR1 and CDR2 sequences are WNHNN and SYGVQD (reference sequence). V was clipped by 3 bases and J by 6 bases; unmatched bases: 9. The CDR3 bases are TGCGCCAGCAGTGACTTACCGGGGACAGGGTCCAATGAGCAGTTCTTC. Translated: CASSDLPGTGSNEQFF.

The chain joins TRBV27 to TRBJ1-2, with a possible D match to TRBD1 (5 bases). The V end lost 6 bases, the J end lost 7 bases, and 12 bases lay between the germline ends. CDR1 is MNHEY, CDR2 SMNVEV, per germline (reference sequence). CDR3 length equals 12 residues. CDR3 coding DNA: TGTGCCAGCAGCGATCAGGGCTTTGGCTACACCTTC. Translated, it gives CASSDQGFGYTF.

The chain employs TRBV11-2 and TRBJ1-1; 8 bases are a match to TRBD1. The V gene's germline CDR1 is SGHAT and CDR2 FQNNGV. The V segment lost 2 bases and the J segment 8 bases; nucleotides outside the gene matches: 7. This CDR3 contains 14 residues. CDR3 in amino acids: CASSLTGQGREAFF. Written as DNA, the CDR3 is TGTGCCAGCAGCTTAACCGGACAGGGCAGAGAAGCTTTCTTT. The complete variable domain, with remaining parts taken from reference TRBV11-2 and TRBJ1-1, reads EAGVAQSPRYKIIEKRQSVAFWCNPISGHATLYWYQQILGQGPKLLIQFQNNGVVDDSQLPKDRFSAERLKGVDSTLKIQPAKLEDSAVYLCASSLTGQGREAFFGQGTRLTVV.

The gene calls are TRBV10-1 and TRBJ2-1; D call uncertain. Germline V gives CDR1 WNHNN, CDR2 SYGVQD (reference sequence). The CDR3 is 13 amino acids. Trimming removed 3 bases at V and 7 bases at J, with 10 bases between. CDR3 nucleotides: TGCGCCAGCAGTGAAGCGACCGAAAATGAGCAGTTCTTC. Encoded protein: CASSEATENEQFF.

This chain joins TRBV7-3 and TRBJ2-3; no definite D call. The CDR3 runs 13 residues. V lost 5 bases and J 2 bases, leaving 8 bases between the germline ends. Germline lookup yields CDR1 SGHTA and CDR2 FQGTGA. The CDR3 nucleotides are TGTGCCAGCAGCCCACACCCCACAGATACGCAGTATTTT. Encoded protein: CASSPHPTDTQYF. The complete variable domain, with remaining parts taken from reference TRBV7-3 and TRBJ2-3, reads GAGVSQTPSNKVTEKGKYVELRCDPISGHTALYWYRQSLGQGPEFLIYFQGTGAADDSGLPNDRFFAVRPEGSVSTLKIQRTERGDSAVYLCASSPHPTDTQYFGPGTRLTVL.

The chain links TRBV30 to TRBJ1-2; D unresolved. This CDR3 region has 13 residues. Germline CDR1 reads GTSNPN; CDR2 reads SVGIG (reference sequence). Trimming removed 0 bases at V and 8 bases at J, with 13 bases between. The CDR3 sequence: CAWSVLVMEGYTF. CDR3 DNA: TGTGCCTGGAGTGTACTTGTTATGGAGGGCTACACCTTC.

The chain has TRBV28 and TRBJ1-1; D is unclear. Germline values: CDR1 MDHEN, CDR2 SYDVKM. V lost 5 bases and J lost 0, with 13 bases in between. This CDR3 is 15 amino acids long. The CDR3 coding sequence is TGTGCCAGCAGTGCGGCGGGGATCATGAACACTGAAGCTTTCTTT. As protein: CASSAAGIMNTEAFF.

This chain links TRBV5-1 with TRBJ2-3; 7 bases are a match to TRBD1. Germline assignment: CDR1 SGHRS and CDR2 YFSETQ. Losses at the gene ends were 2 bases for V and 5 bases for J; bases not matched to a gene: 8. The length of the CDR3 is 15 residues. DNA of the CDR3: TGCGCCAGCAGCTTCTCCGGGACAGCACTAGATACGCAGTATTTT. Residues: CASSFSGTALDTQYF.

The chain uses TRBV7-3 and TRBJ1-1; D not resolved. The germline gives CDR1 SGHTA, CDR2 FQGTGA. There are 14 residues in the CDR3. Trimming cost V 6 bases and J 1 base, with 12 bases left between them. As DNA, the CDR3 is TGTGCCAGCAGGGTCGGAGGACGGAACACTGAAGCTTTCTTT. This sequence encodes CASRVGGRNTEAFF. Full variable domain (rest looked up from reference TRBV7-3 and TRBJ1-1): GAGVSQTPSNKVTEKGKYVELRCDPISGHTALYWYRQSLGQGPEFLIYFQGTGAADDSGLPNDRFFAVRPEGSVSTLKIQRTERGDSAVYLCASRVGGRNTEAFFGQGTRLTVV.

The chain recombines TRBV6-4 with TRBJ1-1; a possible D gene is TRBD1 (5 bases). The CDR3 extends over 13 amino acids. Trimming shortened V by 11 bases and J by 1 base, and 14 bases separated the two germline ends. CDR1 is MRHNA, CDR2 SNTAGT, per germline. The CDR3 spells CARNDSSNTEAFF. The CDR3 nucleotides are TGTGCCCGAAACGACAGTTCGAACACTGAAGCTTTCTTT.

The V and J genes are TRBV10-2 and TRBJ2-7; D may be TRBD1 (6 bases). The ends were cut back, 7 bases at V and 3 bases at J, with 10 bases in the middle. The CDR3 contains 12 residues. Per the germline V gene, CDR1 is WSHSY and CDR2 is SAAADI. The CDR3 reads CASTDSLYEQYF. DNA of the CDR3: TGCGCCAGCACGGACAGTCTCTACGAGCAGTACTTC.

The chain carries TRBV5-1 and TRBJ2-2; D is possibly TRBD2 (6 bases). Germline V gene sequence: CDR1 SGHRS, CDR2 YFSETQ. Trimming cost V 4 bases and J 0 bases, with 10 bases left between them. There are 15 residues in the CDR3. The CDR3 reads CASSPIAANTGELFF. CDR3 in DNA: TGCGCCAGCAGCCCTATAGCGGCGAACACCGGGGAGCTGTTTTTT.

This chain uses TRBV27 with TRBJ2-4; TRBD2 matches at 7 bases. V dropped 2 bases and J dropped 7; count of bases not matched to a gene: 8. The CDR3 consists of 15 residues. Germline V gene lookup returns CDR1 MNHEY and CDR2 SMNVEV (reference sequence). Written as DNA, the CDR3 is TGTGCCAGCAGTTTAATCGGGGGGATAGGGAACATTCAGTACTTC. Residues: CASSLIGGIGNIQYF.

This clone was observed a few times. The V call is TRBV5-4, the J call TRBJ2-2, with unresolved D. In germline, CDR1 is SGHNT, CDR2 YYREEE (reference sequence). V lost 0 bases to trimming and J lost 5 bases, with 8 bases between them. The CDR3 has 14 residues. The CDR3 is CASSLVEATGELFF. The CDR3 DNA sequence: TGTGCCAGCAGCTTGGTCGAGGCAACCGGGGAGCTGTTTTTT.

The chain links TRBV5-1 to TRBJ2-7; 11 bases are shared with TRBD1. Germline trimming cut 3 bases from V and 5 bases from J; bases unmatched to any gene: 4. CDR3 length equals 14 residues. Germline values: CDR1 SGHRS, CDR2 YFSETQ. The DNA of the CDR3 is TGCGCCAGCAGCTCGGGACAGGGGGAAGACGAGCAGTACTTC. Its protein product is CASSSGQGEDEQYF.

V gene TRBV7-3 combines with J gene TRBJ1-2, with 9 positions matching TRBD1. The CDR3 is made up of 15 amino acids. The germline V gene has CDR1 SGHTA and CDR2 FQGTGA. Trimming took 2 bases from V and 5 from J; bases not matched to a gene: 6. CDR3 region: CASSLGPGQGYGYTF. The DNA for the CDR3 is TGTGCCAGCAGCTTAGGACCGGGACAGGGATATGGCTACACCTTC.

In the case of this clone: The same CDR3 can be traced to other DNA sequences in this sample. The V gene is TRBV6-5, the J gene TRBJ2-7; 9 nucleotides agree with TRBD1. This CDR3 spans 14 amino acids. Germline loops: CDR1 MNHEY, CDR2 SVGAGI. The V segment lost 4 bases and the J segment 4 bases; nucleotides outside the gene matches: 5. CDR3 DNA: TGTGCCAGCAGTTCGGGACAGGGTCCATACGAGCAGTACTTC. Translating gives CASSSGQGPYEQYF.

V usage is TRBV18 and J usage is TRBJ2-5; D ambiguous. Germline V gives CDR1 KGHSH, CDR2 LQKENI. The CDR3 has 13 amino acids. V was clipped by 3 bases and J by 0 bases, with 5 bases between them. The CDR3 here is CASSPGYQETQYF. The CDR3 DNA reads TGTGCCAGCTCACCCGGGTACCAAGAGACCCAGTACTTC.

The rearrangement joins TRBV5-1 to TRBJ1-2; 7 bases agree with TRBD1. This CDR3 spans 12 amino acids. Germline V gives CDR1 SGHRS, CDR2 YFSETQ. V lost 4 bases and J lost 6; bases outside the gene matches: 3. This CDR3 is CASSIQGNGYTF. CDR3 nucleotide sequence: TGCGCCAGCAGCATACAGGGGAATGGCTACACCTTC.

This chain links TRBV19 with TRBJ2-6; TRBD1 might be the D (5 bases). V lost 5 bases to trimming and J lost 5 bases, with 13 bases between them. CDR3 size: 15 residues. The germline gives CDR1 LNHDA, CDR2 SQIVND (reference sequence). The DNA for the CDR3 is TGTGCCAGTAGTGTCAGGGATCAAAGGGCCAACGTCCTGACTTTC. This gives the protein CASSVRDQRANVLTF.

This clone was seen more than once but under ten times. The chain carries TRBV7-9 and TRBJ1-6; D not resolved. The CDR3 is 13 residues long. CDR1 and CDR2 from the germline V gene are SEHNR and FQNEAQ (reference sequence). With 2 bases removed from V and 7 bases from J, the gap between germline ends came to 6 bases. This chain's CDR3 is CASSLQANSPLHF. The CDR3 coding sequence is TGTGCCAGCAGCTTACAGGCCAATTCACCCCTCCACTTT.

A few counts support this clone. The rearrangement links TRBV5-6 to TRBJ2-3; 7 bases agree with TRBD2. V lost 2 bases to trimming and J lost 7 bases; unmatched junction nucleotides: 13. Germline V gene sequence: CDR1 SGHDT, CDR2 YYEEEE. This CDR3 is built from 16 residues. DNA for the CDR3: TGTGCCAGCAGCTTTCTAGTGGGGTTCAGCGGGAATACGCAGTATTTT. It encodes CASSFLVGFSGNTQYF.

This clone occurred once. The chain employs TRBV18 and TRBJ1-3; D gene unclear. The CDR3 is 15 amino acids. The V and J ends lost 3 bases and 5 bases respectively, with 14 bases between them. Germline CDR1 is KGHSH and CDR2 is LQKENI. The CDR3 loop is CASSPLNEGRNTIYF. The CDR3 nucleotides read TGTGCCAGCTCACCCCTCAACGAGGGCAGAAACACCATATATTTT.